Below, 19 T cell receptor beta chains from the same sample are listed, as sequenced in a study of cytomegalovirus exposure and HLA in healthy donors. The PCR ran on 60 Vbeta and 13 Jbeta primers. Assay used: immunoSEQ multiplex PCR; TCRdb lists only in-frame clones, some missing. Counted here are some 130,000 clones, around 80% occurring once; the ten biggest clones make up around 7%. Material: PBMCs. Receptors originate from a middle-aged man in good health and CMV-seropositive.

V and J are TRBV19 and TRBJ2-1; 8 bases match TRBD2. The ends lost 7 bases at V and 5 bases at J; junction bases unmatched: 10. This CDR3 has 15 residues. Germline V CDR1 and CDR2: LNHDA, SQIVND (reference sequence). Here the CDR3 DNA reads TGTGCCAGTACCTTGGGACTAGATTACAACAATGAGCAGTTCTTC. Protein: CASTLGLDYNNEQFF.

This clone was observed a handful of times. The rearrangement links TRBV27 to TRBJ2-7, with a possible D match to TRBD2 (6 bases). Germline loops: CDR1 MNHEY, CDR2 SMNVEV (reference sequence). The CDR3 consists of 15 residues. Deletions cut 2 bases from V and 1 base from J, with 12 bases between. This CDR3 is CASSLQTGASYEQYF. CDR3 coding DNA: TGTGCCAGCAGTTTACAGACGGGAGCTTCCTACGAGCAGTACTTC.

This chain joins TRBV19 and TRBJ2-7; 10 bases line up with TRBD1. Germline values: CDR1 LNHDA, CDR2 SQIVND (reference sequence). The trim removed 3 bases at V and 2 bases at J, leaving 4 bases unmatched. The CDR3 sequence is 15 residues long. The CDR3 nucleotides are TGTGCCAGTAGTATTCGGACAGGGGGAGCCTACGAGCAGTACTTC. Its translation: CASSIRTGGAYEQYF.

The V and J genes are TRBV12-5 and TRBJ2-5; D may be TRBD2 (6 bases). Trimming removed 2 bases at V and 5 bases at J, with 9 bases between. Germline CDR1 is LGHNT and CDR2 is FRNRAP. The CDR3 spans 13 residues. The DNA for the CDR3 is TGTGCTAGTGGTTTGTCTCTAGCGGAGACCCAGTACTTC. It translates to CASGLSLAETQYF.

The J gene is TRBJ2-1, the V gene TRBV5-6; TRBD1 matches 9 bases. V was pared by 3 bases and J by 6 bases, with 4 bases of the junction left unmatched. Germline V gene sequence: CDR1 SGHDT, CDR2 YYEEEE. The length of the CDR3 is 14 residues. In DNA form, the CDR3 reads TGTGCCAGCAGCTCTCCGGGACAGGGCAATGAGCAGTTCTTC. The encoded protein is CASSSPGQGNEQFF.

By its share, this clone is medium-sized. The rearrangement joins TRBV6-4 to TRBJ2-3; D is unresolved. V lost 8 bases and J lost 3, with 6 bases in between. This CDR3 contains 11 residues. Germline V gene sequence: CDR1 MRHNA, CDR2 SNTAGT. The CDR3 bases are TGTGCCAGCGCGTGGACAGATACGCAGTATTTT. Translated: CASAWTDTQYF.

The genes are TRBV29-1 and TRBJ2-1; the D gene is possibly TRBD1 (5 bases). The CDR3 extends over 11 amino acids. Germline V CDR1 and CDR2: SQVTM, ANQGSEA. Trimming left V 7 bases short and J 4 bases short, with 8 bases between. The CDR3: CSETEYNEQFF. The CDR3 bases are TGCAGCGAGACAGAATACAATGAGCAGTTCTTC.

The gene calls are TRBV6-5 and TRBJ1-4, with 9 nucleotides matching TRBD1. This CDR3 region has 14 residues. In germline, CDR1 is MNHEY, CDR2 SVGAGI. The V segment lost 0 bases and the J segment 8 bases; nucleotides outside the gene matches: 1. CDR3 DNA: TGTGCCAGCAGTTACTCGACAGGGGGGGAAAAACTGTTTTTT. The encoded protein is CASSYSTGGEKLFF.

The V and J genes are TRBV30 and TRBJ1-1; tentatively, D is TRBD1 (5 bases). This CDR3 comprises 12 residues. Trimming removed 0 bases at V and 7 bases at J, with 9 bases between. Germline lookup yields CDR1 GTSNPN and CDR2 SVGIG (reference sequence). DNA for the CDR3: TGTGCCTGGAGTGTGGTGGGACTTGAAGCTTTCTTT. Protein sequence: CAWSVVGLEAFF.

The gene calls are TRBV2 and TRBJ2-1, with 9 nucleotides matching TRBD2. Losses at the gene ends were 6 bases for V and 1 base for J; bases not matched to a gene: 13. Germline CDR1 reads SNHLY; CDR2 reads FYNNEI. This CDR3 has 18 amino acids. This CDR3 is CASRRGGAGGGSYNEQFF. As DNA, the CDR3 is TGTGCCAGCAGGAGGGGTGGCGCGGGAGGGGGATCCTACAATGAGCAGTTCTTC.

The genes are TRBV11-2 and TRBJ2-1; TRBD2 matches at 9 bases. V lost 5 bases and J lost 4; bases outside the gene matches: 6. The length of the CDR3 is 15 residues. The germline V gene encodes CDR1 SGHAT and CDR2 FQNNGV. The CDR3 region is CASSRSGSAYNEQFF. In DNA form, the CDR3 reads TGTGCCAGCAGCCGTAGCGGGAGCGCGTACAATGAGCAGTTCTTC.

The chain joins TRBV6-5 to TRBJ1-1, with D possibly matching TRBD1 (5 bases). The CDR3 extends over 14 amino acids. V was trimmed by 6 bases and J by 0 bases, leaving 11 bases between them. The germline V gene encodes CDR1 MNHEY and CDR2 SVGAGI. The CDR3 DNA follows: TGTGCCAGCAGCGAAGACAGCCTGAACACTGAAGCTTTCTTT. Translation: CASSEDSLNTEAFF.

The genes are TRBV11-2 and TRBJ2-7, with D possibly being TRBD2 (6 bases). This CDR3 is built from 16 residues. Germline CDR1 reads SGHAT; CDR2 reads FQNNGV. V lost 3 bases and J 3 bases, leaving 18 bases between the germline ends. As DNA, the CDR3 is TGTGCCAGCAGCTTCCCGCAGAAGTACGGGAGCTACGAGCAGTACTTC. Translated, it gives CASSFPQKYGSYEQYF.

The CDR3 bases are TGTGCCATCAGCCCGGGGAGGGGAAACACCGGGGAGCTGTTTTTT. Protein: CAISPGRGNTGELFF. The chain couples TRBV10-3 to TRBJ2-2; 7 nucleotides agree with TRBD2. The CDR3 covers 15 residues. The V and J ends lost 6 bases and 2 bases, in that order; junction bases with no gene match: 6. CDR1 is ENHRY and CDR2 is SYGVKD in the germline V gene.

The CDR3 sequence is CASSLDRRDEQFF. The CDR3 nucleotides read TGTGCCAGCAGCTTGGACAGGCGGGATGAGCAGTTCTTC. The J gene is TRBJ2-1, the V gene TRBV13; 7 positions agree with TRBD1. Germline-derived CDR1 and CDR2 are PRHDT and FYEKMQ (reference sequence). This CDR3 comprises 13 residues. Trimming cost V 3 bases and J 8 bases; bases outside gene matches: 4.

The chain employs TRBV6-1 and TRBJ1-6; possible D gene TRBD1, 5 bases. CDR3 size: 13 residues. CDR1 MNHNS and CDR2 SASEGT come from the germline V gene. Trimming pared 8 bases from V and 8 bases from J, leaving 13 bases between. The chain's CDR3 is CASQPWGDSPLHF. Written as DNA, the CDR3 is TGTGCCAGCCAGCCATGGGGGGATTCACCCCTCCACTTT.

The DNA of the CDR3 is TGTGCCAGCAGTCCCCCAGCGGGAGTTGAGGGGGAGCAGTACTTC. Protein product: CASSPPAGVEGEQYF. J is TRBJ2-7 and V is TRBV7-9; TRBD2 aligns across 8 bases. There are 15 residues in the CDR3. Germline V gene sequence: CDR1 SEHNR, CDR2 FQNEAQ (reference sequence). V gave up 6 bases and J gave up 7 bases; unmatched junction bases: 14.

The chain joins TRBV4-2 to TRBJ2-7; 9 nucleotides align to TRBD2. The germline V gene encodes CDR1 LGHNA and CDR2 YNFKEQ. Germline trimming cut 2 bases from V and 2 bases from J; bases unmatched to any gene: 7. The CDR3 contains 16 residues. CDR3 sequence reads: CASSQNRLAEPYEQYF. The CDR3 nucleotides read TGTGCCAGCAGCCAAAACCGACTAGCGGAACCCTACGAGCAGTACTTC.

The genes are TRBV7-9 and TRBJ1-1; weak D call: TRBD1 (5 bases). Deletions cut 1 base from V and 9 bases from J, with 12 bases between. This CDR3 contains 13 residues. In germline, CDR1 is SEHNR, CDR2 FQNEAQ (reference sequence). The CDR3 region is CASSLDQGIQAFF. CDR3 DNA sequence: TGTGCCAGCAGCTTAGATCAGGGCATTCAAGCTTTCTTT.